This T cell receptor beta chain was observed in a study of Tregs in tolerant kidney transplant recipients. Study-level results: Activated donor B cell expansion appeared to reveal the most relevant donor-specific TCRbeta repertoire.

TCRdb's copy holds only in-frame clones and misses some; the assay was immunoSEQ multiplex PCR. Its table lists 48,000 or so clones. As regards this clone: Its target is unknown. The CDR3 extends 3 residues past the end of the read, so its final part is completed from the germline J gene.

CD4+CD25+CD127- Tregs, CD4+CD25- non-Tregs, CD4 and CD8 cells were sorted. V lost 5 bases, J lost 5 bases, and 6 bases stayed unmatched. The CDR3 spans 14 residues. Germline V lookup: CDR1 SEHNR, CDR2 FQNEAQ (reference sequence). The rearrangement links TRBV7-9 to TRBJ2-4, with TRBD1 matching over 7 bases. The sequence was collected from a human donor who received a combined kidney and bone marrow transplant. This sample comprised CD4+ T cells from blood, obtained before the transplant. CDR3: CASSRSGTENIQYF. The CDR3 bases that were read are TGTGCCAGCAGCCGTTCCGGGACAGAAAACATT.